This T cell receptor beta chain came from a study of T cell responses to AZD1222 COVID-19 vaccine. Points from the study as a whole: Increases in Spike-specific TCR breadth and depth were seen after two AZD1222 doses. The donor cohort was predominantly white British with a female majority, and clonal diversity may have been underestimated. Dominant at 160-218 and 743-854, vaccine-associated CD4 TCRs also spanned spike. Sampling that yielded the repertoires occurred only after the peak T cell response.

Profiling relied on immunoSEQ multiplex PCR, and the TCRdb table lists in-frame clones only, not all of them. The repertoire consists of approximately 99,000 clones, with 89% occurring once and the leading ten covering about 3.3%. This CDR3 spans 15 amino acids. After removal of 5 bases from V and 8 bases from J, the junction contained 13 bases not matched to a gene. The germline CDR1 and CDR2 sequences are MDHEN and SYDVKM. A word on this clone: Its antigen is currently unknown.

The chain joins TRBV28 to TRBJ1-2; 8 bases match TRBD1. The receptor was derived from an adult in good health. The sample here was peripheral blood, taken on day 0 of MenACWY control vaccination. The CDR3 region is CASSKTGQGLIGYTF. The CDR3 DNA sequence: TGTGCCAGCAGTAAAACCGGACAGGGCCTGATCGGCTACACCTTC.